Described below is a single T cell receptor beta chain sequence and its context. Healthy and HIV-negative, the adult donors had no recent acute infections or vaccinations. From germline, CDR1 is DFQATT and CDR2 SNEGSKA (reference sequence). Trimming pared 6 bases from V and 6 bases from J, leaving 11 bases between. The CDR3 spans 11 residues. These data belong to a study of shared clonotypes between healthy human individuals. About the study: Per donor, three plates held CD4 naive cells, three held CD4 memory, two held CD8 naive and one held CD8 memory.

In the authors' workflow: ImmunoSEQ yielded junction-only sequences lacking quality scores, so filtering differed. The method was immunoSEQ multiplex PCR; TCRdb's version includes in-frame clones alone and lacks a portion of them. V, J and clone size were drawn from that table, and D and trimming were deduced from the DNA. The table shows about 1.1 million clones, with 75% to 80% occurring only once. The clonotype originates from a man between 18 and 35 years old in good health. Some clones in this sample may be carry-over from other donors' samples. This sequence joins TRBV20-1 and TRBJ1-1, with D possibly matching TRBD1 (5 bases). Input material: memory CD4+ T cells from PBMCs. Subset given: CD45RA-negative fraction. CDR3 bases: TGCAGTGCCACCCGGACATCTGAAGCTTTCTTT. It encodes CSATRTSEAFF.